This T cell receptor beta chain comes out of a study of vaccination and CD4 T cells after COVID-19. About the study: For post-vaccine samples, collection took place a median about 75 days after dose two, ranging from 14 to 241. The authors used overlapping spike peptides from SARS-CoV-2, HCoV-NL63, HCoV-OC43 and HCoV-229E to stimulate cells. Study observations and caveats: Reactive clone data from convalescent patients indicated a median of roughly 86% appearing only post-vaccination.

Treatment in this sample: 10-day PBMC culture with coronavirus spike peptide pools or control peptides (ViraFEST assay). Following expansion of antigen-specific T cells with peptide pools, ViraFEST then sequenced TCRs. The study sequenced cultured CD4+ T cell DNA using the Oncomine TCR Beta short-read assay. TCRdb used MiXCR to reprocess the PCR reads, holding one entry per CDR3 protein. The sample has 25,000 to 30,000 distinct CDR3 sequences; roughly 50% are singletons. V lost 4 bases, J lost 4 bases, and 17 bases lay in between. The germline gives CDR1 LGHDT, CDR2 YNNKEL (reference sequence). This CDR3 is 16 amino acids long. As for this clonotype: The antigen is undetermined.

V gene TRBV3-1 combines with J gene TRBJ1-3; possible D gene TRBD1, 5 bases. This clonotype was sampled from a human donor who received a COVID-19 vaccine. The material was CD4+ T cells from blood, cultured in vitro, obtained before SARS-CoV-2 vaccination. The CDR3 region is CASSLLTDSAGNTIYF. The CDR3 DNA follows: TGTGCCAGCAGCCTACTCACCGACAGTGCGGGAAACACCATATATTTT.